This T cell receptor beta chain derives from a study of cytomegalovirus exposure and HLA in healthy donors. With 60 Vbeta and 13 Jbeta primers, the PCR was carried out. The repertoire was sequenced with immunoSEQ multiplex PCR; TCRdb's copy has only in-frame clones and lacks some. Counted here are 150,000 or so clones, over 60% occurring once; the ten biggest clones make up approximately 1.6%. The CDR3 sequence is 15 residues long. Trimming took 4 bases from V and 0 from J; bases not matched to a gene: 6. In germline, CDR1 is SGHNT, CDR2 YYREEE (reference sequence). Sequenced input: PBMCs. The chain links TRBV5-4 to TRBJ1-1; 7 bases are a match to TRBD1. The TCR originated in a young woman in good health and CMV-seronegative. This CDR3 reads CASSEGTAMNTEAFF. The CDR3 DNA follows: TGTGCCAGCAGCGAAGGGACAGCCATGAACACTGAAGCTTTCTTT.